The T cell receptor (beta chain) under discussion was sequenced for a study of glioma-infiltrating T cells after dendritic cell vaccination. Study information: Glioblastoma patients came from Phase I and II dendritic cell vaccination trials.

The protocol was immunoSEQ multiplex PCR, while the TCRdb copy is restricted to in-frame clones and leaves out a portion. The table has roughly 62,000 clones, 70% to 85% seen once. Regarding time point: after dendritic cell vaccination, including at tumor progression/relapse. Isocitrate dehydrogenase mutation was absent in all glioblastoma patients. The ends lost 0 bases at V and 8 bases at J; junction bases unmatched: 11. The CDR3 consists of 17 residues. Germline V lookup: CDR1 SGHVS, CDR2 FNYEAQ. The sample here was blood, taken after dendritic cell vaccination. This receptor was identified in a human donor with glioblastoma. This chain links TRBV7-6 with TRBJ2-2; 8 positions agree with TRBD2. The CDR3 sequence: CASSLAFGGGPSGELFF. As DNA, the CDR3 is TGTGCCAGCAGCTTAGCGTTTGGCGGGGGGCCCTCTGGGGAGCTGTTTTTT.